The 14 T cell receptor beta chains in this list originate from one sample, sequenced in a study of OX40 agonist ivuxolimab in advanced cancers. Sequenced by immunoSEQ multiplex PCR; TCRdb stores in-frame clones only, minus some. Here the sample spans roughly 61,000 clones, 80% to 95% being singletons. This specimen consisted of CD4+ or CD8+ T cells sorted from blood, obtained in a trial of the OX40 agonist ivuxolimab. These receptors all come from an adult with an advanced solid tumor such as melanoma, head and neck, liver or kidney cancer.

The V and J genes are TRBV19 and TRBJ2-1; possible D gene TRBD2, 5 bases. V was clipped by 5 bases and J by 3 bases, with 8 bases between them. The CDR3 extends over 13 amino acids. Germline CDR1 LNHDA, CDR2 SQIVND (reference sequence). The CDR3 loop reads CASSVRDYNEQFF. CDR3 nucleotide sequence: TGTGCCAGTAGTGTCCGGGACTACAATGAGCAGTTCTTC. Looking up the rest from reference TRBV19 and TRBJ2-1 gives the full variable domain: DGGITQSPKYLFRKEGQNVTLSCEQNLNHDAMYWYRQDPGQGLRLIYYSQIVNDFQKGDIAEGYSVSREKKESFPLTVTSAQKNPTAFYLCASSVRDYNEQFFGPGTRLTVL.

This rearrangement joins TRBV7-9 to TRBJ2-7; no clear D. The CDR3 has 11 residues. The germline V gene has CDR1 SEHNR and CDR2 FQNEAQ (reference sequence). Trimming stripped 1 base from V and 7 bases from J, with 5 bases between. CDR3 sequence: CASSLVGEQYF. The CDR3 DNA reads TGTGCCAGCAGCTTAGTGGGGGAGCAGTACTTC.

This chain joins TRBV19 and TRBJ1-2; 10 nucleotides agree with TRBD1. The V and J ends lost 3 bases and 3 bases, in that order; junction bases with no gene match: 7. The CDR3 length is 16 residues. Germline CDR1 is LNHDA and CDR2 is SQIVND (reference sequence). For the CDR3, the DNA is TGTGCCAGTAGTATCGGGACAGGGGAGTTAGACTATGGCTACACCTTC. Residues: CASSIGTGELDYGYTF.

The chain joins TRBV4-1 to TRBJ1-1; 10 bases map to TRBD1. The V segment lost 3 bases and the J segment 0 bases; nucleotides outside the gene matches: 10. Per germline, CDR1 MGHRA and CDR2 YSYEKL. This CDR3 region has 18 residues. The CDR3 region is CASSHRQGAEWMNTEAFF. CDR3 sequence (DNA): TGCGCCAGCAGCCACAGACAGGGGGCGGAGTGGATGAACACTGAAGCTTTCTTT.

CDR3 region: CASSLGAVPNNYNSPLHF. Here the CDR3 DNA reads TGTGCCAGCAGCTTAGGTGCAGTTCCCAACAATTATAATTCACCCCTCCACTTT. V gene TRBV7-3 combines with J gene TRBJ1-6, with D uncertain. V was pared by 2 bases and J by 4 bases, with 18 bases between. Looked up from germline, CDR1 is SGHTA and CDR2 is FQGTGA. This CDR3 has 18 amino acids.

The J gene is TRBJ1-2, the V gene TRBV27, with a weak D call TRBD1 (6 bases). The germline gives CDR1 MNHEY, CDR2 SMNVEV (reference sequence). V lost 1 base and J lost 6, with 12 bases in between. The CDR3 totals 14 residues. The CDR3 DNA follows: TGTGCCAGCAGTTTATATTCAGGGGATCATGGCTACACCTTC. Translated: CASSLYSGDHGYTF.

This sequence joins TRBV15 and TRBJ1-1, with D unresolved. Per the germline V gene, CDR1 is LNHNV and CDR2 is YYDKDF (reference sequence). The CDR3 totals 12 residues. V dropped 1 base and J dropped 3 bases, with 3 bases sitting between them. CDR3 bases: TGTGCCACCAGCAGAGTGGACACTGAAGCTTTCTTT. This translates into CATSRVDTEAFF.

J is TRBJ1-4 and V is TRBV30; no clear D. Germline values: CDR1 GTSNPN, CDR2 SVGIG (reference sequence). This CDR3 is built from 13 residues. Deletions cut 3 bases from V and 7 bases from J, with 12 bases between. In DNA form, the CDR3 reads TGTGCCTGGAGCTCCGCTATGGTTGAAAAACTGTTTTTT. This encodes CAWSSAMVEKLFF.

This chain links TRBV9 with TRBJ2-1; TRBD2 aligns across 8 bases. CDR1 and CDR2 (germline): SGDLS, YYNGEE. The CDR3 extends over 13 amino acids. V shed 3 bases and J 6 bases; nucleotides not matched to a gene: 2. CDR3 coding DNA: TGTGCCAGCAGCGGGACTAGCTCCAATGAGCAGTTCTTC. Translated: CASSGTSSNEQFF.

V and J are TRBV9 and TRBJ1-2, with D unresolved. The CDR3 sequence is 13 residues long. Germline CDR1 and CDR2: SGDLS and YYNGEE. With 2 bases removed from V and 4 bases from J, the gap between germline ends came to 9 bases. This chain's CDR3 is CASSVSRSYGYTF. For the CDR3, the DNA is TGTGCCAGCAGCGTCTCGAGAAGCTATGGCTACACCTTC.

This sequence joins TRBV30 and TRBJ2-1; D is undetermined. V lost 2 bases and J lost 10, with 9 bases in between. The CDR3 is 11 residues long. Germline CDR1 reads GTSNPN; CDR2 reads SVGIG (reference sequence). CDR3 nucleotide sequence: TGTGCCTGGAGTTCGGCAGCCGAGCAGTTCTTC. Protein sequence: CAWSSAAEQFF. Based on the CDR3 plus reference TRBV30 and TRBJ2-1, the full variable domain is SQTIHQWPATLVQPVGSPLSLECTVEGTSNPNLYWYRQAAGRGLQLLFYSVGIGQISSEVPQNLSASRPQDRQFILSSKKLLLSDSGFYLCAWSSAAEQFFGPGTRLTVL.

CDR3 in amino acids: CASSLDGRKTQYF. CDR3 DNA: TGTGCCAGCAGCTTAGACGGCCGGAAGACCCAGTACTTC. The rearrangement uses TRBV7-3 and TRBJ2-5; D remains ambiguous. V was clipped by 2 bases and J by 6 bases, with 10 bases between them. Germline V gene data show CDR1 as SGHTA and CDR2 as FQGTGA. This CDR3 region has 13 residues.

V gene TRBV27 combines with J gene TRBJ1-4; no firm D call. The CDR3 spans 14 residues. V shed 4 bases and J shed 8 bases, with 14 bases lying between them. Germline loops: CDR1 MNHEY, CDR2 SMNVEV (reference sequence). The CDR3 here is CASSSLPPSEKLFF. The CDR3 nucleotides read TGTGCCAGCAGTTCCCTCCCACCGTCAGAAAAACTGTTTTTT.

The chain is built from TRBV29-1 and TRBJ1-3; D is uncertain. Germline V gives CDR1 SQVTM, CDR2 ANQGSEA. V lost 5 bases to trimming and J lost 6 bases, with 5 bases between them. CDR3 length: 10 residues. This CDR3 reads CSVWANTIYF. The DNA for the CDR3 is TGCAGCGTTTGGGCAAACACCATATATTTT.